The clone carrying this T cell receptor beta chain was detected once. Its antigen is unknown. Exclusion of a patient followed from autoimmune disease history or systemic immunosuppression. This record belongs to a study of OX40 agonist ivuxolimab in advanced cancers. Study outcomes and limitations: Low clonal expansion, among the lowest seen, marked partial responders at 0.1-3.0 mg/kg. Researchers did not establish what antigens the expanded peripheral T cells target. Clonal expansion was seen in CD4+ and CD8+ blood T cells by week 6 at 0.1 to 3.0 mg/kg.

The CDR3 is made up of 15 amino acids. The germline CDR1 and CDR2 sequences are SEHNR and FQNEAQ (reference sequence). The junction had 7 bases not matched to a gene; V was cut back by 5 bases and J by 1 base. Generated by immunoSEQ multiplex PCR, the TCRdb table keeps only in-frame clones and is missing some. In the table there are 85,000 to 90,000 clones, around 90% of which are singletons. The V and J genes are TRBV7-9 and TRBJ1-1, with 7 bases identical to TRBD1. The material sequenced was CD4+ or CD8+ T cells sorted from blood, taken in a trial of the OX40 agonist ivuxolimab. The sequence derives from an adult with an advanced solid tumor such as melanoma, head and neck, liver or kidney cancer. CDR3 in amino acids: CASSQGGQPNTEAFF. CDR3 nucleotides: TGTGCCAGCAGCCAGGGGGGACAGCCGAACACTGAAGCTTTCTTT.